A selection of T cell receptor beta chains follows, all from one sample in a study of shared clonotypes between healthy human individuals. This table comes from immunoSEQ multiplex PCR, and its TCRdb copy is limited to in-frame clones, with some not included. The sample has fewer than 2.5 million clones, approximately 93% seen once. The sequenced material came from naive CD4+ T cells from PBMCs. Receptor source: a man aged 18 to 30 in good health. Some clones in this sample may be carry-over from other donors' samples. CDR3s include the opening cysteine and the closing phenylalanine or tryptophan. A D gene is named only where the DNA matches it firmly. The listing skips clone size in some rows; elsewhere it reads once, few, many or a size class.

clone size	V gene	D gene	CDR3 length	J gene	CDR3 DNA	CDR3 protein
.	TRBV28	.	10	TRBJ1-1	TGTGCCAGCAGATCCACTGAAGCTTTCTTT	CASRSTEAFF
.	TRBV9	.	13	TRBJ2-1	TGTGCCAGCAGCGGGACTCCCTACAATGAGCAGTTCTTC	CASSGTPYNEQFF
.	TRBV7-2	.	15	TRBJ2-1	TGTGCCAGCAGCTTATCCGCGACTAACGGGGAGGAGCAGTTCTTC	CASSLSATNGEEQFF
.	TRBV7-2	TRBD2	16	TRBJ2-5	TGTGCCAGCAGCTTGTACCTAGCGGATAGAGGGCAGACCCAGTACTTC	CASSLYLADRGQTQYF
.	TRBV5-1	.	15	TRBJ2-1	TGCGCCAGCAGCTTGGGGGGACGGAACTACAATGAGCAGTTCTTC	CASSLGGRNYNEQFF
.	TRBV2	.	14	TRBJ2-1	TGTGCCAGCAGTGTTTCGCCCGGGATAGATGAGCAGTTCTTC	CASSVSPGIDEQFF
.	TRBV9	TRBD1	14	TRBJ1-2	TGTGCCAGCAGCCCGGACAGGGTTTTTTTCGGCTACACCTTC	CASSPDRVFFGYTF
.	TRBV5-5	.	14	TRBJ2-7	TGTGCCAGCACCTCGTTCCCCGTAATAAGACCTTTAGACTTC	CASTSFPVIRPLDF
few	TRBV30	.	11	TRBJ1-1	TGTGCCTGGAGTCGTAGCTCTGAAGCTTTCTTT	CAWSRSSEAFF
.	TRBV11-2	TRBD2	16	TRBJ2-7	TGTGCCAGCAAGGGACTAGCGGGAGACGGGTCCTACGAGCAGTACTTC	CASKGLAGDGSYEQYF
few	TRBV9	.	17	TRBJ2-3	TGTGCCAGCAGCCCCCGAGAGGGGCGGCCTAGCACAGATACGCAGTATTTT	CASSPREGRPSTDTQYF
.	TRBV5-4	.	13	TRBJ2-5	TGTGCCAGCAGTAAGGGACTGGAAGAGACCCAGTACTTC	CASSKGLEETQYF
once	TRBV11-2	.	15	TRBJ2-4	TGTGCCAGCAGCCCGGAGGAGAGTGGCAAAAACATTCAGTACTTC	CASSPEESGKNIQYF
.	TRBV19	.	16	TRBJ2-6	TGTGCCAGTAGGGTTGAGGGGATGTCTGGGGCCAACGTCCTGACTTTC	CASRVEGMSGANVLTF
.	TRBV5-1	.	15	TRBJ2-7	TGCGCCAGCAGCTTGGGCGGGGCCAGCTCCTACGAGCAGTACTTC	CASSLGGASSYEQYF
.	TRBV5-1	TRBD1	15	TRBJ2-3	TGCGCCAGCAGCTTGGGGACAGGGGGCGTGGATACGCAGTATTTT	CASSLGTGGVDTQYF
once	TRBV2	.	11	TRBJ2-1	TGTGCCAGCACTGAACTCTATGAGCAGTTCTTC	CASTELYEQFF
.	TRBV14	TRBD2	15	TRBJ2-1	TGTGCCAGCAGCCAACTTCGGCGGGAGGACAATGAGCAGTTCTTC	CASSQLRREDNEQFF
.	TRBV28	.	13	TRBJ2-7	TGTGCCAGCAGCTTCCCGGACCTTGACGAGCAGTACTTC	CASSFPDLDEQYF
.	TRBV4-3	.	17	TRBJ1-4	TGCGCCAGCAGCCAAGGGAAGAGGGGTACAACTAATGAAAAACTGTTTTTT	CASSQGKRGTTNEKLFF
.	TRBV7-8	.	16	TRBJ2-1	TGTGCCAGCAGCTTGATGGTAAGGGTAGGGCGTCATGAGCAGTTCTTC	CASSLMVRVGRHEQFF
.	TRBV15	.	15	TRBJ1-3	TGTGCCACCAGCCAGAGACTCGACTCTGGAAACACCATATATTTT	CATSQRLDSGNTIYF
.	TRBV5-4	.	14	TRBJ2-7	TGTGCCAGCAGCTCGGACTCCACTACCTACGAGCAGTACTTC	CASSSDSTTYEQYF
.	TRBV18	.	14	TRBJ1-4	TGTGCCAGCTCACCGAGCAGGGAGGATGAAAAACTGTTTTTT	CASSPSREDEKLFF
.	TRBV5-1	.	14	TRBJ1-4	TGCGCCAGCAGCAAGGTCGTCGGTAATGAAAAACTGTTTTTT	CASSKVVGNEKLFF
.	TRBV29-1	.	12	TRBJ2-5	TGCAGCGCCAGACAGGCTCAAGAGACCCAGTACTTC	CSARQAQETQYF
.	TRBV4-2	TRBD2	16	TRBJ2-7	TGTGCCAGCAGCCCCTCTTTGACTAGCGGTCCCTACGAGCAGTACTTC	CASSPSLTSGPYEQYF
.	TRBV6-5	.	14	TRBJ2-7	TGTGCCAGCACCCCAGTTGGCGGTTCCTACGAGCAGTACTTC	CASTPVGGSYEQYF
.	TRBV5-1	.	14	TRBJ2-3	TGCGCCAGCGCCTTGGGCCTTAGGACAGATACGCAGTATTTT	CASALGLRTDTQYF
once	TRBV7-2	.	14	TRBJ2-2	TGTGCCAGCAGCCGAACAGGGAATGCCGGGGAGCTGTTTTTT	CASSRTGNAGELFF
.	TRBV10-3	TRBD2	12	TRBJ2-2	TGTGCCTCCAGCGGGGGAGCCGGGGAGCTGTTTTTT	CASSGGAGELFF
few	TRBV29-1	.	14	TRBJ1-1	TGCAGCGTTCGGCCACAGAAGGGTGACACTGAAGCTTTCTTT	CSVRPQKGDTEAFF
.	TRBV28	.	13	TRBJ2-7	TGTGCCAGCAGTTCGGGGACGACTGGGGAGCAGTACTTC	CASSSGTTGEQYF
.	TRBV5-1	.	14	TRBJ2-2	TGCGCCAGTACCTTAGTCAGGGTTCCCGGGGAGCTGTTTTTT	CASTLVRVPGELFF
.	TRBV18	TRBD1	15	TRBJ1-2	TGTGCCAGCTCACCGGAGGGACAGGCTGGGCATGGCTACACCTTC	CASSPEGQAGHGYTF
.	TRBV7-7	.	13	TRBJ2-4	TGTGCCAGCAGCTCGGGACCAGGCAACATTCAGTACTTC	CASSSGPGNIQYF
.	TRBV5-1	TRBD1	14	TRBJ1-4	TGCGCCAGCAGCCCGGGACAGGGTAATGAAAAACTGTTTTTT	CASSPGQGNEKLFF
.	TRBV13	TRBD2	13	TRBJ2-5	TGTGCCAGCAGCTTACGCGGGGGGGAGACCCAGTACTTC	CASSLRGGETQYF
.	TRBV27	TRBD2	14	TRBJ2-7	TGTGCCAGCAGAATAGCGGGAGCTTGGTACGAGCAGTACTTC	CASRIAGAWYEQYF
.	TRBV7-6	.	16	TRBJ2-5	TGTGCCAGCAGCTTAGTATCGCTAGCGAGTCAAGAGACCCAGTACTTC	CASSLVSLASQETQYF
.	TRBV18	.	13	TRBJ1-2	TGTGCCAGCTCACCAAACGCTGACAGGGGCTACACCTTC	CASSPNADRGYTF
once	TRBV7-9	TRBD2	16	TRBJ2-2	TGTGCCAGCAGCCCCAGTGGACTAGTCGACACCGGGGAGCTGTTTTTT	CASSPSGLVDTGELFF
.	TRBV28	.	13	TRBJ1-1	TGTGCCAGCACCACCCCGATGCACCATGAAGCTTTCTTT	CASTTPMHHEAFF
.	TRBV5-6	.	13	TRBJ1-2	TGTGCCAGCAGCCGATCAGTCGGCTATGGCTACACCTTC	CASSRSVGYGYTF
.	TRBV15	TRBD2	14	TRBJ2-3	TGTGCCACCAGCATAGGGCTAGCGGGGGATACGCAGTATTTT	CATSIGLAGDTQYF
once	TRBV5-1	.	13	TRBJ1-2	TGCGCCAGCAGCTTGGCCGGGAGTGGTGGCTACACCTTC	CASSLAGSGGYTF
.	TRBV28	.	18	TRBJ2-6	TGTGCCAGCAGTCATCGTTTTCTGACACAAAGTCGGGCCAACGTCCTGACTTTC	CASSHRFLTQSRANVLTF
.	TRBV4-1	.	16	TRBJ1-2	TGCGCCAGCAGACAACCTCAACGGGGATCTAACTATGGCTACACCTTC	CASRQPQRGSNYGYTF